The clone carrying this TCR beta chain was recorded many times. Its target is unknown. Patients were excluded if they had other autoimmune diseases or uncontrolled infections, and likewise if pregnancy or lactation applied. Germline CDR1 is SQVTM and CDR2 is ANQGSEA. Between the trimmed V and J ends, which lost 6 bases and 2 bases, there was a span of 11 bases. This CDR3 comprises 12 residues. Amplification from RNA transcripts yielded the TCR beta CDR3 regions. RT-PCR in the first round used HTBI primers; a second-round multiplex PCR followed. TCRdb processed the multiplex PCR reads anew with MiXCR; each CDR3 protein has one entry. This table holds roughly 480,000 distinct CDR3 sequences, under 15% found once. The sample is drawn from a study of Graves' ophthalmopathy and Graves' hyperthyroidism. Study observations and caveats: Using 13 signatures, a model distinguished ophthalmopathy from stable hyperthyroidism, reaching about 90% sensitivity and approximately 84% specificity.

The origin of this receptor is a woman aged 25 to 39 with Graves' ophthalmopathy. The chain joins TRBV29-1 to TRBJ2-7, with D perhaps TRBD2 (5 bases). Material for sequencing was blood. The CDR3 loop is CSVRGLTYEQYF. CDR3 coding DNA: TGCAGCGTCCGAGGGCTAACCTACGAGCAGTACTTC.